Reported below is one T cell receptor beta chain. What it binds is not known. The sample belongs to a study of Ad26.COV2.S vaccination and SARS-CoV-2 variants. Study in general: The donor participated in the COV1001 trial, in its Ad26.COV2.S arm. Overall study results and limits: Comparable non-spike TCR breadth was observed in vaccine and placebo recipients.

The CDR3 is made up of 11 amino acids. V lost 6 bases, J lost 15 bases, and 9 bases stayed unmatched. The assay was immunoSEQ multiplex PCR, and TCRdb's table has in-frame clones only and misses some. The sample contains about 480,000 clones, approximately 90% of which appear only once. Treatment of the sample: some 19 received Ad26.COV2.S at low or high dose, single or two shots; 5 received placebo; per-sample allocation not given. Samples were taken on day 63 after the first vaccine or placebo injection. The study used a vaccine consisting of an Ad26 vector that expressed Wuhan-strain SARS-CoV-2 spike.

The sequencing here drew on peripheral blood, taken in a trial of Ad26.COV2.S vaccine versus placebo. The sequence came from a person between 18 and 65 years old who received the Ad26.COV2.S COVID-19 vaccine or a placebo. The V gene is TRBV12-3 or TRBV12-4, the J gene TRBJ2-3; TRBD1 matches 7 bases. CDR3 protein: CASSHGQASYF. For the CDR3, the DNA is TGTGCCAGCAGCCACGGACAGGCTAGCTATTTT.